These 13 T cell receptor beta chains originate from one sample sequenced in a study of blood T cell repertoires in COVID-19. Here immunoSEQ multiplex PCR was the method, and the copy in TCRdb shows in-frame clones only, minus some. The data contain about 130,000 clones, about 80% of them singletons. The specimen was PBMCs or T cells enriched from blood (not recorded which). These receptors were obtained from a man aged 35-49 years with acute COVID-19.

The chain carries TRBV5-1 and TRBJ2-3, with 8 bases that match TRBD2. Germline V gene lookup returns CDR1 SGHRS and CDR2 YFSETQ. The CDR3 spans 15 residues. J gave up 4 bases and V 2 bases, and 6 bases lay outside the gene matches. The CDR3 bases are TGCGCCAGCAGCTTCTACGGGGGGGCAGCAGATACGCAGTATTTT. Protein product: CASSFYGGAADTQYF.

The J gene is TRBJ1-6, the V gene TRBV5-6, with unresolved D. CDR1 is SGHDT, CDR2 YYEEEE, per germline. V lost 0 bases and J 4 bases, leaving 5 bases between the germline ends. This CDR3 spans 14 amino acids. CDR3 protein: CASSLVSYNSPLHF. DNA of the CDR3: TGTGCCAGCAGCTTGGTCAGTTATAATTCACCCCTCCACTTT.

This chain connects TRBV28 to TRBJ1-2; TRBD1 is a possible D gene (5 bases). The CDR3 loop spans 14 amino acids. The V and J ends lost 7 bases and 3 bases respectively, with 15 bases between them. Germline loops: CDR1 MDHEN, CDR2 SYDVKM. The chain's CDR3 is CASTPVGGHYGYTF. CDR3 nucleotide sequence: TGTGCCAGCACCCCCGTCGGGGGACACTATGGCTACACCTTC.

The chain couples TRBV19 to TRBJ2-2; TRBD1 agrees at 9 bases. Germline V gene data show CDR1 as LNHDA and CDR2 as SQIVND (reference sequence). The length of the CDR3 is 15 residues. V trimming: 7 bases; J trimming: 5 bases; junction bases outside the gene matches: 8. CDR3 nucleotide sequence: TGTGCCAGTACGGTTTCCGGACAGGGGACCGGGGAGCTGTTTTTT. Translating gives CASTVSGQGTGELFF.

The chain carries TRBV18 and TRBJ1-6; D possibly corresponds to TRBD1 (5 bases). V lost 5 bases and J lost 10, with 12 bases in between. Germline V gene data show CDR1 as KGHSH and CDR2 as LQKENI. The CDR3 runs to 13 residues. CDR3 DNA: TGTGCCAGCTCATCTGAAGGGGAATCACCCCTCCACTTT. Translated, it gives CASSSEGESPLHF.

This rearrangement joins TRBV6-6 to TRBJ1-4, with D tentatively TRBD1 (5 bases). The CDR3 length is 15 residues. Trimming removed 3 bases from V and 8 bases from J, with 16 bases in between. Germline V gene data show CDR1 as MNHNY and CDR2 as SVGAGI (reference sequence). The CDR3 DNA follows: TGTGCCAGCAGTTATCCCAGGGAAAAGGGGGAAAAACTGTTTTTT. Translated, it gives CASSYPREKGEKLFF.

This chain connects TRBV3-1 (or the pseudogene TRBV3-2) to TRBJ1-2; D may be TRBD1 (5 bases). V lost 3 bases, J lost 5 bases, and 13 bases lay in between. Looked up from germline, CDR1 is LGHDT and CDR2 is YNNKEL (reference sequence). The CDR3 spans 14 residues. The CDR3 reads CASSHHDSVYGYTF. Written as DNA, the CDR3 is TGTGCCAGCAGCCACCATGACAGCGTTTATGGCTACACCTTC.

The chain carries TRBV28 and TRBJ2-5; TRBD2 aligns across 13 bases. Trimming removed 8 bases from V and 9 bases from J; junction bases left unmatched: 15. The length of the CDR3 is 16 residues. Per the germline V gene, CDR1 is MDHEN and CDR2 is SYDVKM. The CDR3 reads CASLGLLAGGLGAQYF. In DNA, the CDR3 is TGTGCCAGCCTAGGCTTACTAGCGGGGGGGCTCGGGGCCCAGTACTTC.

The CDR3 region has the DNA TGCGCCAGCAGCGCGGGATCTAGCACAGATACGCAGTATTTT. This sequence encodes CASSAGSSTDTQYF. V is TRBV5-1 and J is TRBJ2-3, with D maybe TRBD2 (6 bases). The V and J ends lost 4 bases and 0 bases respectively, with 9 bases between them. Germline V gene lookup returns CDR1 SGHRS and CDR2 YFSETQ. The CDR3 runs 14 residues.

The rearrangement links TRBV9 to TRBJ2-1; 9 positions agree with TRBD1. The CDR3 contains 15 residues. V dropped 4 bases and J dropped 9; count of bases not matched to a gene: 11. CDR1 SGDLS and CDR2 YYNGEE come from the germline V gene. DNA for the CDR3: TGTGCCAGCAGCAGCGTGGGACAGGGTTTCGGTGAGCAGTTCTTC. Its protein is CASSSVGQGFGEQFF.

This clone was seen a few times. This chain uses TRBV5-1 with TRBJ1-1; tentatively, D is TRBD1 (5 bases). Trimming removed 7 bases at V and 4 bases at J, with 17 bases between. Germline V gene sequence: CDR1 SGHRS, CDR2 YFSETQ. The CDR3 is 14 amino acids. DNA for the CDR3: TGCGCCAGCCGGACACTTCTGGGGGGCACTGAAGCTTTCTTT. Protein: CASRTLLGGTEAFF.

V usage is TRBV5-8 and J usage is TRBJ1-3; TRBD1 matches at 7 bases. The V segment lost 6 bases and the J segment 4 bases; nucleotides outside the gene matches: 4. CDR1 SGHTS and CDR2 YDEGEE come from the germline V gene. The CDR3 covers 13 residues. The CDR3: CASKQGSGNTIYF. The CDR3 region has the DNA TGTGCCAGCAAACAGGGGTCAGGAAACACCATATATTTT.

The rearrangement joins TRBV5-1 to TRBJ2-2; D is perhaps TRBD2 (6 bases). V was shortened by 0 bases and J by 5 bases, with 14 bases between the two germline ends. Germline V gene lookup returns CDR1 SGHRS and CDR2 YFSETQ. This CDR3 comprises 16 residues. For the CDR3, the DNA is TGCGCCAGCAGCTTGGCCCGGCTAGCGCAAACCGGGGAGCTGTTTTTT. As protein: CASSLARLAQTGELFF.